This T cell receptor beta chain was sequenced for a study of T cells in Graves' hyperthyroidism and ophthalmopathy. Background on the study: Peripheral blood was obtained at initial diagnosis, preceding any treatment.

The table lists this clonotype with a few counts. Researchers amplified the TCR beta CDR3 regions from RNA transcripts. HTBI primers were used for first-round RT-PCR of the TCR CDR3. TCRdb redid the calling of the multiplex PCR reads with MiXCR, one entry per CDR3 protein. The sample carries a few hundred thousand distinct CDR3 sequences, 14% to 15% recorded once. The source material was blood. The origin of this receptor is a woman in her 30s with Graves' hyperthyroidism.

The CDR3 sequence is CASSLLAPGANVLTF. The CDR3, as DNA: TGTGCCAGCAGTTTATTGGCCCCTGGGGCCAACGTCCTGACTTTC. The chain has TRBV27 and TRBJ2-6; D is unresolved. The CDR3 consists of 15 residues. Germline lookup yields CDR1 MNHEY and CDR2 SMNVEV (reference sequence). V was trimmed by 1 base and J by 2 bases, leaving 6 bases between them.